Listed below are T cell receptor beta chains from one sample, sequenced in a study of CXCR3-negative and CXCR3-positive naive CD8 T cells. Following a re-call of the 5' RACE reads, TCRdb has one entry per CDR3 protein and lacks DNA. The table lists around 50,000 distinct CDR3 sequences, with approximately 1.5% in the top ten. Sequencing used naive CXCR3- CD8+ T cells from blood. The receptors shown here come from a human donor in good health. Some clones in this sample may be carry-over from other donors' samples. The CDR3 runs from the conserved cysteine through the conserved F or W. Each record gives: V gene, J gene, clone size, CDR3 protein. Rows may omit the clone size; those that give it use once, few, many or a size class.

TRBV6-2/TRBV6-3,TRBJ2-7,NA,CASGVGRYLPYEQYF
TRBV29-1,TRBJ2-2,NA,CSVGQGAYAGELFF
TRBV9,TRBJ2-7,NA,CASSLGLQGHYEQYF
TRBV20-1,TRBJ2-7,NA,CSADYEEYGYEQYF
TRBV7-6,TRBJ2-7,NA,CASSAIARAGDEQYF
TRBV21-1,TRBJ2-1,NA,CASSKNGGSYNEQFF
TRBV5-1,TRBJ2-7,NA,CASSLAGGAVEQYF
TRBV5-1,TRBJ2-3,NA,CASSLEGSKDTQYF
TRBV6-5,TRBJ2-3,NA,CASKGLADTDTQYF
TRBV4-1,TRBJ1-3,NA,CASSQYRAGQDGNTIYF
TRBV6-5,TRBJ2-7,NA,CASSGLAGVSYEQYF
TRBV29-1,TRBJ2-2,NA,CSAVRDRGNTGELFF
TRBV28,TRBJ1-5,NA,CASSPGTGGGHQPQHF
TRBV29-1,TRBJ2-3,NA,CSVEEELSLHTDTQYF
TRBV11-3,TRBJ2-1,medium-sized,CASSFGFYNEQFF
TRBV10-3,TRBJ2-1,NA,CAISESAGAWNEQFF
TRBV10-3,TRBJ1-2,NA,CAISESPGSYGYTF
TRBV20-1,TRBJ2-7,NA,CSARDRDRGFYEQYF
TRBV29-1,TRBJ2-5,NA,CSVEEVGLTIQETQYF
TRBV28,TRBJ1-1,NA,CASSLLRDTEAFF
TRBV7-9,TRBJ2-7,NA,CASSPRQTNEQYF
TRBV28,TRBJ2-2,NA,CASSLLPNTGELFF